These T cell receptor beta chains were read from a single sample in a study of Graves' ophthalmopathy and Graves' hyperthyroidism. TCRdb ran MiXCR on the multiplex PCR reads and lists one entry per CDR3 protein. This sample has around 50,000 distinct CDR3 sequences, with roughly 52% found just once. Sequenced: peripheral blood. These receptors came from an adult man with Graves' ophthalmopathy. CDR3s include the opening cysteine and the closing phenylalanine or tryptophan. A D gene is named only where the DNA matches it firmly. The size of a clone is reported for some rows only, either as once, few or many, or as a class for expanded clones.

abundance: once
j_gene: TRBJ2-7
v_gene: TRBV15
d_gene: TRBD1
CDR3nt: TGTGCCACCAGCAGAGATCTGGGACAGGGGGTCTACGAGCAGTACTTC
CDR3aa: CATSRDLGQGVYEQYF

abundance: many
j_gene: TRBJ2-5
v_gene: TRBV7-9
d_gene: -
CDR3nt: TGTGCCAGCAGCTTTTACAGTGAACAAGAGACCCAGTACTTC
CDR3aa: CASSFYSEQETQYF

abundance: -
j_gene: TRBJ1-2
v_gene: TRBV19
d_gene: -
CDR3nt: TGTGCCAGTAGTATGGGGGCGGGTGGCTACACCTTC
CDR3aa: CASSMGAGGYTF

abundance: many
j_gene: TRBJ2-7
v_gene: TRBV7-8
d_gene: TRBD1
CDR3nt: TGTGCCAGCAGTTACCCTAAGAGGACAGGGTATGGAAACGAGCAGTACTTC
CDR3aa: CASSYPKRTGYGNEQYF

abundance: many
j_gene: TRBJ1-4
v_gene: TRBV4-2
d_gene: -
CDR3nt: TGTGCCAGCAGCCAAGATGGGCAGGGTCCAGGAGAAAAACTGTTTTTT
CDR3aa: CASSQDGQGPGEKLFF

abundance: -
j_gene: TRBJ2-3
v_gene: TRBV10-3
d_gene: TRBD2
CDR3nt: TGTGCCACTAGTGCGGGAGGACCCACAGATACGCAGTATTTT
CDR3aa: CATSAGGPTDTQYF

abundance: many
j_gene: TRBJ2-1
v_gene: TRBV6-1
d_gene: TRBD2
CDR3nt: TGTGCCAGCAGTGACTCAGCGGGGAGCTCCTACAATGAGCAGTTCTTC
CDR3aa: CASSDSAGSSYNEQFF

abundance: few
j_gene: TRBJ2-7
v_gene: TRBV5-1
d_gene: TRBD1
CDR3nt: TGCGCCAGCTCCACAGGGGAGAGGGTCGAGCAGTACTTC
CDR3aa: CASSTGERVEQYF

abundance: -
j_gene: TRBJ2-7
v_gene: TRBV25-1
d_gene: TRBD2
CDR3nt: TGTGCCAGCAGTTACTCTAGCGGGAGCTCCTACGAGCAGTACTTC
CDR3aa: CASSYSSGSSYEQYF

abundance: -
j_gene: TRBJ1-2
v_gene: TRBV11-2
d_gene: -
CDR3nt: TGTGCCAGCAGCATGGTAGAGGGCGGCTGCACCTTC
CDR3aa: CASSMVEGGCTF

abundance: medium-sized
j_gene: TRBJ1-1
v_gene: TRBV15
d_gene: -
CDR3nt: TGTGCCACCAGCAGGATTCGGGGGACGCATGAAGCTTTCTTT
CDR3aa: CATSRIRGTHEAFF

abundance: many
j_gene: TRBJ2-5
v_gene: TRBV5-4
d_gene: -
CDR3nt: TGTGCCAGCAGCTCCGAGGGGAGGGAGACCCAGTACTTC
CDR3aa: CASSSEGRETQYF

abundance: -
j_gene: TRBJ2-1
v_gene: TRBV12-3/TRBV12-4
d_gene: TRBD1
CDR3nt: TGTGCCAGCAGTTCGGGACAGGGATATTACAATGAGCAGTTCTTC
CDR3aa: CASSSGQGYYNEQFF

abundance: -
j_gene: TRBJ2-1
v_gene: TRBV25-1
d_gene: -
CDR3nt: TGTGCCAGCAGTGCGACCCTCGCGGGGTACAATGAGCAGTTCTTC
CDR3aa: CASSATLAGYNEQFF

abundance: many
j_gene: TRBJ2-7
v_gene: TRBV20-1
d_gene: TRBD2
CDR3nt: TGCAGTGCTAGAGATCCCCGGACTAGCGGAGGCTCCTACGAGCAGTACTTC
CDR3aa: CSARDPRTSGGSYEQYF

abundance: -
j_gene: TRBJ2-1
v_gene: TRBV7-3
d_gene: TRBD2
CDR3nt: TGTGCCAGCAGCTTAATGGGACTAGCGAGAGCCGATGAGCGGTTCTTC
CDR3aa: CASSLMGLARADERFF

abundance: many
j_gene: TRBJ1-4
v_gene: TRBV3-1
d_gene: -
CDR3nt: TGTGCCAGCAGCCGAGGATTCGGGGAAAAACTGTTTTTT
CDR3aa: CASSRGFGEKLFF

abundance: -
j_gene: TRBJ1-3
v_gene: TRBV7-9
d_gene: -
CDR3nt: TGTGCCAGCAGCTTAGGAGCAGTAAACTCTGGAAACACCATATATTTT
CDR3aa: CASSLGAVNSGNTIYF

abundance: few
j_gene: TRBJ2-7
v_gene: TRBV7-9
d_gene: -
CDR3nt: TGTGCCAGCAGCTTAGCGCTTAAGGAATACGAGCAGTACTTC
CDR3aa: CASSLALKEYEQYF

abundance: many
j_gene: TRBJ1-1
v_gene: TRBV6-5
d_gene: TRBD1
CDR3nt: TGTGCCAGCAGACGGGAAGGAGGGACAGGGTGGAACACTGAAGCTTTCTTT
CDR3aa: CASRREGGTGWNTEAFF

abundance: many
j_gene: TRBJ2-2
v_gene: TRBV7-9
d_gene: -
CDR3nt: TGTGCCAGCAGTCAGGGTTGGAGCACCGGGGAGCTGTTTTTT
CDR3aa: CASSQGWSTGELFF

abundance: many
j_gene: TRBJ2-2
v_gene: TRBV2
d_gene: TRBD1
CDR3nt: TGTGCCAGCCGACCAGGGGGAAACGGGGAGCTGTTTTTT
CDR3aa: CASRPGGNGELFF

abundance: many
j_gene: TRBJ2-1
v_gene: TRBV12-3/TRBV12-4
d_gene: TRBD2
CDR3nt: TGTGCCAGCAGTTTAGGTTCCGGGACTAGCGGGGGAAACAATGAGCAGTTCTTC
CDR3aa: CASSLGSGTSGGNNEQFF

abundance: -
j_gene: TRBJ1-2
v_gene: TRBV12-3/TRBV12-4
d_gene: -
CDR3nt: TGTGCCAGCAGTCCGAGGCAGGGAGCTGGCTACACCTTC
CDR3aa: CASSPRQGAGYTF

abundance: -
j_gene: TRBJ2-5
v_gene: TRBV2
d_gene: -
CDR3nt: TGTGCCAGCAGCTTGTGGCAGCAAGAGACCCAGTACTTC
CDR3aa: CASSLWQQETQYF

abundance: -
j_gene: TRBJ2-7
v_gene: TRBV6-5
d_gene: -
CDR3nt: TGTGCCAGCAGTGAGGGAAGTCCACCCTACGAGCAGTACTTC
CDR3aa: CASSEGSPPYEQYF

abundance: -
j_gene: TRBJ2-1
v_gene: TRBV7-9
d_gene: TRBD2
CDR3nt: TGTGCCAGCAGCTTAGCGGTGGGACTAGCGGACAATCGGGCGGGTGAGCAGTTCTTC
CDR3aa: CASSLAVGLADNRAGEQFF

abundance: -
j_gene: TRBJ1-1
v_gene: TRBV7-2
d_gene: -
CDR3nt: TGTGCCAGCAGCAGACAGAGGGGGGAGACTGAAGCTTTCTTT
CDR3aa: CASSRQRGETEAFF

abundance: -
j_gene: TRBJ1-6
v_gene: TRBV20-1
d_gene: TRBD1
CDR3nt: TGCAGTGCTAGAGACCGGGACAGAAAAAGCTCCTATAATTCACCCCTCCACTTT
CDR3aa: CSARDRDRKSSYNSPLHF

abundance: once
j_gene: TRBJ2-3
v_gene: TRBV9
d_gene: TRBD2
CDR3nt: TGTGCCAGCAGCGTCGGCGGGGGGCCTGATACGCAGTATTTT
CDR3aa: CASSVGGGPDTQYF

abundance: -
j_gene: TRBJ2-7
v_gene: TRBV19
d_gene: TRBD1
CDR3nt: TGTGCCAGTCAGGGGGTCTACGTGCAGTACTTC
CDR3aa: CASQGVYVQYF

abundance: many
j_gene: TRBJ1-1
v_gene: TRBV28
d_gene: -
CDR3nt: TGTGCCAGCAGTTCGGACAGCGGAACTGAAGCTTTCTTT
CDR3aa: CASSSDSGTEAFF

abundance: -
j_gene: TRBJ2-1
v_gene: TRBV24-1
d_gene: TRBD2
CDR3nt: TGTGCCACCAGTGATCGGACTAGCGGGTGGCATGAGCAGTTCTTC
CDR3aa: CATSDRTSGWHEQFF

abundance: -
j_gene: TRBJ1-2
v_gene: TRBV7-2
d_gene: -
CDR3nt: TGTGCCAGCAGCCTACGAGGGGGATGGGGCTACACCTTC
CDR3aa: CASSLRGGWGYTF

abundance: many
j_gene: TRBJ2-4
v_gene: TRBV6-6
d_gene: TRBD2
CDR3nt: TGTGCCAGCAGTTCGGGACTAGCTGAGGACATTCAGTACTTC
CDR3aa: CASSSGLAEDIQYF

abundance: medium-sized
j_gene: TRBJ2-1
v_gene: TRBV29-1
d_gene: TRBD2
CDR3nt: TGCAGCGTTGGTGGGGGGGATTCCTACAATGAGCAGTTCTTC
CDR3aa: CSVGGGDSYNEQFF

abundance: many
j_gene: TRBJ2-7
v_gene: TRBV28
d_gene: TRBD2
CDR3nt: TGTGCCAGCAGCGGCACCGGACTAGCGGGAACCTACGAGCAGTACTTC
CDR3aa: CASSGTGLAGTYEQYF

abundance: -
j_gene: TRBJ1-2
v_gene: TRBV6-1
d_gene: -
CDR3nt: TGTGCCAGCCCGAGACGGAGCTTCCATGGCTACACCTTC
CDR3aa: CASPRRSFHGYTF

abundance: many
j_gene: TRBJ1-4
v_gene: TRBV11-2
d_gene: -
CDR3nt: TGTGCCAGCAGCCCTAAGGCACGACTCACACAAATGGGAAAACTGTTTTTT
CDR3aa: CASSPKARLTQMGKLFF

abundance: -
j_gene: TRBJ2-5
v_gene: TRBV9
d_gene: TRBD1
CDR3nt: TGTGCCAGCAGCGTAGGGGGACAGGGGTTGGAGACCCAGTACTTC
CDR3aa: CASSVGGQGLETQYF

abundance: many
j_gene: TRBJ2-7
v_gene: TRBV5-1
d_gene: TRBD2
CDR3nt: TGCGCCAGCACCACCTCGGGGACTAGCGGAGCCTACGAGCAGTACTTC
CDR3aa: CASTTSGTSGAYEQYF

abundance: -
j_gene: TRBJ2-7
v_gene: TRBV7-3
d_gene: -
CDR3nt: TGTGCCAGCAGCTTAGCGGCTAGCAACGAGCAGTACTTC
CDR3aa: CASSLAASNEQYF

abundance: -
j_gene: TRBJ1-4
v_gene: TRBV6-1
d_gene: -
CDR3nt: TGTGCCAGCAGCGAGGGTCGGACGGAAAAACTGTTTTTT
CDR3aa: CASSEGRTEKLFF

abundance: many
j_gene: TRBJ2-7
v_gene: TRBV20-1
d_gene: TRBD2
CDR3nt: TGCAGTGCTAGAGATCCGGGGACTAGCGGGAAGGGCGAGCAGTACTTC
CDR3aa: CSARDPGTSGKGEQYF

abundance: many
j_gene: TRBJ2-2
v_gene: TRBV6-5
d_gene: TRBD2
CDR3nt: TGTGCCAGCAGTTACGGACTAGCGGGAGTCTGGGACACCGGGGAGCTGTTTTTT
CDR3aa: CASSYGLAGVWDTGELFF

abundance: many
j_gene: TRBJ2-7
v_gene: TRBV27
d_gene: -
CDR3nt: TGTGCCAGCAGCTACCGGACGGAGTACGAGCAGTACTTC
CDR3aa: CASSYRTEYEQYF

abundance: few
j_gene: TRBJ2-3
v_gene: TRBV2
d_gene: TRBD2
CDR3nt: TGTGCCACCCCAGAGGGACTAACCTCGACAGATACGCAGTATTTT
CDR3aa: CATPEGLTSTDTQYF

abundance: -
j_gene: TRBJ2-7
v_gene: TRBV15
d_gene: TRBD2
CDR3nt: TGTGCCACCAGCAGACCGAGACTAGCGGGGAACGAGCAGTACTTC
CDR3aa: CATSRPRLAGNEQYF

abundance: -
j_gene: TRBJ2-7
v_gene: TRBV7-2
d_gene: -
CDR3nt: TGTGCCAGCAGCCCAAGTGCGGGCAGCCCGAGGAACGAGCAGTACTTC
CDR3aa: CASSPSAGSPRNEQYF

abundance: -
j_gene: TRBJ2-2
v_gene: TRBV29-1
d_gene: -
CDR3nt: TGCAGCGTTGACCAGGGGAGAGGGTTCTCGAACACCGGGGAGCTGTTTTTT
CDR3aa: CSVDQGRGFSNTGELFF

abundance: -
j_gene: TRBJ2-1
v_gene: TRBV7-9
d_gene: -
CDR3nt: TGTGCCAGCAGCCTGCAAGGGGTGGCTAATCTGTTCTTC
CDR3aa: CASSLQGVANLFF

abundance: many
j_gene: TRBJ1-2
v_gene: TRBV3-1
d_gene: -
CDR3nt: TGTGCCAGCAGCCAAGACGACACTAACTATGGCTACACCTTC
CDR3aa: CASSQDDTNYGYTF